In its sample, the clone carrying this TCR beta chain was seen a few times. This sample was included in a study of early T cells in non-severe SARS-CoV-2 infection. TCRdb reprocessed the 5' RACE reads via MiXCR and lists one record per CDR3 protein. The table lists 50,000 to 70,000 distinct CDR3 sequences, about 8.9% of them singletons. The specimen was whole blood. The TCR was taken from an adult who was a healthcare worker with PCR-confirmed SARS-CoV-2 infection or an uninfected control (not recorded which).

This chain's CDR3 is CASSVVDYGYTF. The CDR3, as DNA: TGTGCCAGCAGTGTAGTGGATTATGGCTACACCTTC. The chain employs TRBV2 and TRBJ1-2, with D uncertain. Per the germline V gene, CDR1 is SNHLY and CDR2 is FYNNEI. With 4 bases removed from V and 5 bases from J, the gap between germline ends came to 8 bases. This CDR3 is built from 12 residues.